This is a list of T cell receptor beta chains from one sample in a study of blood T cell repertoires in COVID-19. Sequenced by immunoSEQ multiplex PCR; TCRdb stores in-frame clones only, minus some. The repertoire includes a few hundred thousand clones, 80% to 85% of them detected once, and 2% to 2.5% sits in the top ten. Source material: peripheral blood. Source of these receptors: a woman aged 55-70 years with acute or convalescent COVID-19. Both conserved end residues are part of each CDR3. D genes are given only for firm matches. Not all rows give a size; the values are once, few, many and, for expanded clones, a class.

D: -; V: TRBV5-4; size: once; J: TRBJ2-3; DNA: TGTGCCAGCAGCCCCCACACAGATACGCAGTATTTT; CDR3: CASSPHTDTQYF
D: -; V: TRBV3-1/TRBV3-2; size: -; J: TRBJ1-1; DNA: TGTGCCAGCAGTCAGACAGACACTGAAGCTTTCTTT; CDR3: CASSQTDTEAFF
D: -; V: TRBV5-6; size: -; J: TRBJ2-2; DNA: TGTGCCAGCAGCGGCTGGGGGGCCGGGGAGCTGTTTTTT; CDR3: CASSGWGAGELFF
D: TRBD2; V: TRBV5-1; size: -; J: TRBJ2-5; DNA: TGCGCCAGCAGCTTAGGACTAGCGGGGCCACAAGAGACCCAGTACTTC; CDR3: CASSLGLAGPQETQYF
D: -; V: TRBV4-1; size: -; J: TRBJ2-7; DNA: TGCGCCAGCAGCCAAGCGCAGGGATACTACGAGCAGTACTTC; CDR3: CASSQAQGYYEQYF
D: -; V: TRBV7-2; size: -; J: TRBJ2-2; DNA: TGTGCCAGCAGGGACTCGAACACCGGGGAGCTGTTTTTT; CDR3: CASRDSNTGELFF
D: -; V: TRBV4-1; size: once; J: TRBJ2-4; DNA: TGCGCCAGCAGCCTCCAAGAGGGGGTAGCCAAAAACATTCAGTACTTC; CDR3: CASSLQEGVAKNIQYF
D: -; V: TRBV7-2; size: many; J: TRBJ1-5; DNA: TGTGCCAGCAGCTTACTAGGGGATCAGCCCCAGCATTTT; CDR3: CASSLLGDQPQHF
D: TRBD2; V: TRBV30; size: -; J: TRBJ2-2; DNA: TGTGCCTGGAGTCTGGGACTAGCGGTGAACACCGGGGAGCTGTTTTTT; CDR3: CAWSLGLAVNTGELFF
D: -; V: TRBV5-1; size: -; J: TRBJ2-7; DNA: TGCGCCAGCAGGGAGGGACCGACGAGCTACGAGCAGTACTTC; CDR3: CASREGPTSYEQYF
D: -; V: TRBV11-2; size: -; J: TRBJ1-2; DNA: TGTGCCAGCAGCCTAATATCGGGGGGGGCGAGTGGCTACACCTTC; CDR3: CASSLISGGASGYTF
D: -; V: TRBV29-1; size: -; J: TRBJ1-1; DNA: TGCAGCGTCTTGACGGGGAACACTGAAGCTTTCTTT; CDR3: CSVLTGNTEAFF
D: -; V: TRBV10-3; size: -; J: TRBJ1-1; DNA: TGTGCCATCAGTGAGTTGATGGCCAACACTGAAGCTTTCTTT; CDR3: CAISELMANTEAFF
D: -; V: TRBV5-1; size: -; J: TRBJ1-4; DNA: TGCGCCAGCAGTTTAGGACAGCGACCAACTAATGAAAAACTGTTTTTT; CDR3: CASSLGQRPTNEKLFF
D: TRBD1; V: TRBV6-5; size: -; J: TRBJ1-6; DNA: TGTGCCAGCAACGCAGACAGGGTACCGAATTCACCCCTCCACTTT; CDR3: CASNADRVPNSPLHF
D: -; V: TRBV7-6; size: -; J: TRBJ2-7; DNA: TGTGCCAGCAGCTTAGGGGCAGCAACACCCTACGAGCAGTACTTC; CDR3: CASSLGAATPYEQYF
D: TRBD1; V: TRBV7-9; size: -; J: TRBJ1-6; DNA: TGTGCCAGCAGCCCAGGTGGGACAGAGAATTCACCCCTCCACTTT; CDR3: CASSPGGTENSPLHF
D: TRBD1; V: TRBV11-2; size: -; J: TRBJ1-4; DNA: TGTGCCAGCAGCCAGTCGACAGGGGATAATGAAAAACTGTTTTTT; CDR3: CASSQSTGDNEKLFF
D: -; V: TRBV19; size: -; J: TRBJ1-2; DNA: TGTGCCAGTAGTAACAACCCAGGGGCCGGCGGTCGGGGCTACACCTTC; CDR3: CASSNNPGAGGRGYTF
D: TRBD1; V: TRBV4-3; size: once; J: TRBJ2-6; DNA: TGCGCCAGCAGCCGCGGACAGGGGGCTGGGGCCAACGTCCTGACTTTC; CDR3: CASSRGQGAGANVLTF
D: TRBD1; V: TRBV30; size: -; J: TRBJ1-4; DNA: TGTGCCTGGAGTCCCCTAGGACAGGGAGTAAATGAAAAACTGTTTTTT; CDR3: CAWSPLGQGVNEKLFF
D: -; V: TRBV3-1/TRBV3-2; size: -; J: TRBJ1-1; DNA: TGTGCCAGCAGCCGGGAGCAGGGGAAGGTGAACACTGAAGCTTTCTTT; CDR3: CASSREQGKVNTEAFF